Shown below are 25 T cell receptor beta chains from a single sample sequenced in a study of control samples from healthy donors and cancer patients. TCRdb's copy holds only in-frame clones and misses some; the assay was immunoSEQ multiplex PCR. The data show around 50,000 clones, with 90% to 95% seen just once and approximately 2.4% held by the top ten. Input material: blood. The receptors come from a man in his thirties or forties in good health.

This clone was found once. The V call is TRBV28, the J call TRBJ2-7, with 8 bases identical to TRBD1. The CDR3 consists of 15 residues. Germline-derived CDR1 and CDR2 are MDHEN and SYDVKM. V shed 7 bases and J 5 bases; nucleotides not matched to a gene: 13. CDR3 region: CASTGPGQVTHEQYF. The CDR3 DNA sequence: TGTGCCAGCACGGGACCGGGACAGGTCACCCACGAGCAGTACTTC.

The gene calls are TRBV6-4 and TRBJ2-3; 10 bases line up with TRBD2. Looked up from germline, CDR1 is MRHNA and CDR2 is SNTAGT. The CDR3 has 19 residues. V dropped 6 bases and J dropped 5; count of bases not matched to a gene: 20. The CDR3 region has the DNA TGTGCCAGCAGAAAGATAGCGGGAGGAAGGGGGCAGAGTGGAGATACGCAGTATTTT. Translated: CASRKIAGGRGQSGDTQYF.

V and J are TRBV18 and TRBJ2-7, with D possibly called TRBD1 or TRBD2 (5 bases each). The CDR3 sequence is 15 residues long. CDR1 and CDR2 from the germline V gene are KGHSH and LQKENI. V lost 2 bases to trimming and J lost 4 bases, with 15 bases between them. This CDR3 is CASSPRSGTEYEQYF. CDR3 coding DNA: TGTGCCAGCTCACCAAGGTCCGGGACGGAATACGAGCAGTACTTC.

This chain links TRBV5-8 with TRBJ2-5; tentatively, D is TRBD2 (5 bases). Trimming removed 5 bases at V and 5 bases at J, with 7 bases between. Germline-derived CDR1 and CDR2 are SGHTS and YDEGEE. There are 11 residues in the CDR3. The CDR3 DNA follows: TGTGCCAGCAGTATAGCGGAGACCCAGTACTTC. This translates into CASSIAETQYF. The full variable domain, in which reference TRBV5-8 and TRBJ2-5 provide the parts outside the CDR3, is EAGVTQSPTHLIKTRGQQATLRCSPISGHTSVYWYQQALGLGLQFLLWYDEGEERNRGNFPPRFSGRQFPNYSSELNVNALELEDSALYLCASSIAETQYFGPGTRLLVL.

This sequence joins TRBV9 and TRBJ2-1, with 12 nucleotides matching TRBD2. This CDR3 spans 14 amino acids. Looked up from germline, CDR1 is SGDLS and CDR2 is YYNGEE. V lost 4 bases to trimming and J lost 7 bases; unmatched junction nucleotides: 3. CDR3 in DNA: TGTGCCAGCAGCAAAGGACTAGCGGGAAATGAGCAGTTCTTC. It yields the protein CASSKGLAGNEQFF.

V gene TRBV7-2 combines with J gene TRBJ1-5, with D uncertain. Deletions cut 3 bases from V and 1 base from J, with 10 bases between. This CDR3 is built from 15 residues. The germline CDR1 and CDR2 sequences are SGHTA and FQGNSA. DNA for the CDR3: TGTGCCAGCAGCTTTGGGGAGCGGAGCAATCAGCCCCAGCATTTT. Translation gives CASSFGERSNQPQHF. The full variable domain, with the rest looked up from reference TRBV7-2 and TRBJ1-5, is GAGVSQSPSNKVTEKGKDVELRCDPISGHTALYWYRQSLGQGLEFLIYFQGNSAPDKSGLPSDRFSAERTGGSVSTLTIQRTQQEDSAVYLCASSFGERSNQPQHFGDGTRLSIL.

CDR3 DNA: TGCGCCAGCAGCATCCGGACTAGCGGGAGTATCGATGAGCAGTTCTTC. Translated, it gives CASSIRTSGSIDEQFF. V and J are TRBV5-1 and TRBJ2-1; 13 bases match TRBD2. The V gene's germline CDR1 is SGHRS and CDR2 YFSETQ. CDR3 size: 16 residues. The junction had 9 bases not matched to a gene; V was cut back by 4 bases and J by 8 bases. Together with reference TRBV5-1 and TRBJ2-1, the CDR3 gives the full variable domain: KAGVTQTPRYLIKTRGQQVTLSCSPISGHRSVSWYQQTPGQGLQFLFEYFSETQRNKGNFPGRFSGRQFSNSRSEMNVSTLELGDSALYLCASSIRTSGSIDEQFFGPGTRLTVL.

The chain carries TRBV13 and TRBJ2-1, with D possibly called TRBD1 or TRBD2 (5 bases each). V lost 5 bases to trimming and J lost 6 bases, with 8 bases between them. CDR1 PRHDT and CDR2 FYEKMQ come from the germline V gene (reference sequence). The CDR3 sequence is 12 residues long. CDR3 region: CASSRGRNEQFF. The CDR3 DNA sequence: TGTGCCAGCAGCCGGGGCCGCAATGAGCAGTTCTTC. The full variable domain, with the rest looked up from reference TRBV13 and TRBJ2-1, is AAGVIQSPRHLIKEKRETATLKCYPIPRHDTVYWYQQGPGQDPQFLISFYEKMQSDKGSIPDRFSAQQFSDYHSELNMSSLELGDSALYFCASSRGRNEQFFGPGTRLTVL.

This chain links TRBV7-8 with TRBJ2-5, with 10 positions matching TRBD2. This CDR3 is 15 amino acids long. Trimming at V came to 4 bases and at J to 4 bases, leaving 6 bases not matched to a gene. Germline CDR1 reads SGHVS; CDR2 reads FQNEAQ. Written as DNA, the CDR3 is TGTGCCAGCAGCTCCCGGAGCGGGAGGGGAGAGACCCAGTACTTC. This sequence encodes CASSSRSGRGETQYF.

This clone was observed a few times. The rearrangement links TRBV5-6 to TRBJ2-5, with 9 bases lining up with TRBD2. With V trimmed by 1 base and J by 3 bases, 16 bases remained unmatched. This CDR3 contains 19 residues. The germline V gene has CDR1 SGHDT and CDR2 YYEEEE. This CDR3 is CASSLLREGPSRSKETQYF. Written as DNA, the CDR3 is TGTGCCAGCAGCTTGCTGCGGGAGGGCCCGAGTAGGAGTAAAGAGACCCAGTACTTC.

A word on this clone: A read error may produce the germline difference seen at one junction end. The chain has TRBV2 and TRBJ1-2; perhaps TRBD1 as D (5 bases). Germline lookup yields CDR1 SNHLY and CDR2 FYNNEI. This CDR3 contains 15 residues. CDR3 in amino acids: CASTGAGRRAYAYTF. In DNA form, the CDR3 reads TGTGCCAGCACCGGGGCGGGGCGCAGGGCATATGCCTACACCTTC.

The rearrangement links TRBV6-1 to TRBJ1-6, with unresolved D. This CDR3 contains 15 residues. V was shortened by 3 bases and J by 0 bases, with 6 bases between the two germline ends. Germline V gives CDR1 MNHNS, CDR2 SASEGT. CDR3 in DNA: TGTGCCAGCAGTGACAAGAGCTCCTATAATTCACCCCTCCACTTT. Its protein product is CASSDKSSYNSPLHF.

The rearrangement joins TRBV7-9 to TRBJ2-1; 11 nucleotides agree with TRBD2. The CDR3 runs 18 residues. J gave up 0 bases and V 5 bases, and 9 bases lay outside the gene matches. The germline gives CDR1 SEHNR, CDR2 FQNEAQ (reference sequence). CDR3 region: CASSISGTSGSSYNEQFF. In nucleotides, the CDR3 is TGTGCCAGCAGCATTTCCGGGACTAGCGGCAGCTCCTACAATGAGCAGTTCTTC.

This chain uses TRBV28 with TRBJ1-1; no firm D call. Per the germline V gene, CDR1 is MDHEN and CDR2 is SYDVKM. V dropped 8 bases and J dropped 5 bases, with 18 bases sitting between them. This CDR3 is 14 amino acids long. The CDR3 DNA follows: TGTGCCAGCGGGAGTGGCAGTCGTGGGACTGAAGCTTTCTTT. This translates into CASGSGSRGTEAFF.

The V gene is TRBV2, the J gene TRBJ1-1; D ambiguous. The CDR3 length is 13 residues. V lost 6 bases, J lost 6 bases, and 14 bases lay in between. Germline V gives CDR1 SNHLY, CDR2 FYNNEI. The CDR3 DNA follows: TGTGCCAGCAGACCCGGGTCGAGGGCTGAAGCTTTCTTT. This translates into CASRPGSRAEAFF.

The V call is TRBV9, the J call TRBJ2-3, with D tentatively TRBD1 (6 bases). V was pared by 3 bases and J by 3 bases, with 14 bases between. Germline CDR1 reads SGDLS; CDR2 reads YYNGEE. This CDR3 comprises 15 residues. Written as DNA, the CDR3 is TGTGCCAGCAGCGCCAACGGACAGTCTACAGATACGCAGTATTTT. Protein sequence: CASSANGQSTDTQYF.

As DNA, the CDR3 is TGTGCCAGCAGTGACAGGGGGCGAGGCTACACCTTC. Residues: CASSDRGRGYTF. The V and J genes are TRBV2 and TRBJ1-2, with 8 bases identical to TRBD1. Germline lookup yields CDR1 SNHLY and CDR2 FYNNEI. The CDR3 totals 12 residues. Trimming took 3 bases from V and 8 from J; bases not matched to a gene: 2.

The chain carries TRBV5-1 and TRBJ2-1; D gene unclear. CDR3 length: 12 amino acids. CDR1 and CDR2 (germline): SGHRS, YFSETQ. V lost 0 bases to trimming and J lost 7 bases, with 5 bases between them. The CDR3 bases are TGCGCCAGCAGCTTGGATGGAAATGAGCAGTTCTTC. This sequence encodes CASSLDGNEQFF.

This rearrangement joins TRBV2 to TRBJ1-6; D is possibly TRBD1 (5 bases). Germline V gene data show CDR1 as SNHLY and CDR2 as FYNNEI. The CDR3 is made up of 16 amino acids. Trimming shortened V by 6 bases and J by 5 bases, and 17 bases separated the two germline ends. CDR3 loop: CASRPGGGTNNSPLHF. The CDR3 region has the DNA TGTGCCAGCAGACCCGGGGGGGGGACGAATAATTCACCCCTCCACTTT.

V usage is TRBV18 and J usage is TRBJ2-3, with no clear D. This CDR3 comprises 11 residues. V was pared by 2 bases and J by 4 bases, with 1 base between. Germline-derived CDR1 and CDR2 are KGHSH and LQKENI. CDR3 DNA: TGTGCCAGCTCACCAGCAGATACGCAGTATTTT. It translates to CASSPADTQYF.

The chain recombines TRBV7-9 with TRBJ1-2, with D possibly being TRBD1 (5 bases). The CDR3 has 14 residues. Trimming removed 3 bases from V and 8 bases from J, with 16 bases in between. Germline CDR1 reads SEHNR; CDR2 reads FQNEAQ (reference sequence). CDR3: CASSFQAGAGGYTF. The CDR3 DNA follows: TGTGCCAGCAGCTTTCAGGCCGGGGCTGGGGGCTACACCTTC.

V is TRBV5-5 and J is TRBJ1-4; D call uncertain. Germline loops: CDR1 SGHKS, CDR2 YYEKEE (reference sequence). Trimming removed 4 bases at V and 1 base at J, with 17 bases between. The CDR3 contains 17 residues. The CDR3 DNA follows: TGTGCCAGCAGCGAAATCGGGGTACAGAGAACTAATGAAAAACTGTTTTTT. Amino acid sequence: CASSEIGVQRTNEKLFF.

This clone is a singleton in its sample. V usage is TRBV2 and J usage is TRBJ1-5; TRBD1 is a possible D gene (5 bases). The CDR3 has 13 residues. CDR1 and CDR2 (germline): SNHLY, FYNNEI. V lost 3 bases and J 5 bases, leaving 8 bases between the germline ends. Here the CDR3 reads CASSDRAYQPQHF. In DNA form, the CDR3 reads TGTGCCAGCAGTGACAGGGCTTATCAGCCCCAGCATTTT. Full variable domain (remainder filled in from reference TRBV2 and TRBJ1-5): EPEVTQTPSHQVTQMGQEVILRCVPISNHLYFYWYRQILGQKVEFLVSFYNNEISEKSEIFDDQFSVERPDGSNFTLKIRSTKLEDSAMYFCASSDRAYQPQHFGDGTRLSIL.

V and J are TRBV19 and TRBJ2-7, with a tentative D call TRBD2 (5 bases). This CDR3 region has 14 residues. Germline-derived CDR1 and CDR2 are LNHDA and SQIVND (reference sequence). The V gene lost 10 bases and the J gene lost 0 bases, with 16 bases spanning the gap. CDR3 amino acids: CATQAVGSSYEQYF. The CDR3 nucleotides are TGTGCCACCCAAGCGGTTGGTAGCTCCTACGAGCAGTACTTC.

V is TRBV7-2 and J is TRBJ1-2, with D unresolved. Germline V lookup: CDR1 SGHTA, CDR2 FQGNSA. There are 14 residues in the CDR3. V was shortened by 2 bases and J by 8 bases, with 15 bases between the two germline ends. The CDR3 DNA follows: TGTGCCAGCAGCTTATCAGCCCCCCTGAGGGGCTACACCTTC. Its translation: CASSLSAPLRGYTF. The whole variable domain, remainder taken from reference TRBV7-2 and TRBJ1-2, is GAGVSQSPSNKVTEKGKDVELRCDPISGHTALYWYRQSLGQGLEFLIYFQGNSAPDKSGLPSDRFSAERTGGSVSTLTIQRTQQEDSAVYLCASSLSAPLRGYTFGSGTRLTVV.